This T cell receptor beta chain was found in a study of shared clonotypes between healthy human individuals. Study at large: There were three CD4 naive, three CD4 memory, two CD8 naive and one CD8 memory plates per donor. The study, taken as a whole, reports: Compared with memory subsets, naive subsets generally had larger estimated richness.

Positively selected for CCR7, the CD45RO-negative cells used as naive CD8 cells excluded terminally differentiated effector memory CD45RA+ cells. Generated by immunoSEQ multiplex PCR, the TCRdb table keeps only in-frame clones and is missing some. The sample records about 2,100,000 clones, 90% to 95% being singletons. With regard to this clone: Its antigen is not identified. Other DNA sequences in this specimen translate into the identical CDR3.

CDR3 length: 13 residues. V shed 0 bases and J shed 1 base, with 4 bases lying between them. CDR1 is SGHDT and CDR2 is YYEEEE in the germline V gene. Sequences were obtained from naive CD8+ T cells from PBMCs. This rearrangement joins TRBV5-6 to TRBJ2-5; D gene uncertain. The TCR sequence derives from a man aged 18 to 30 in good health. Some clones in this sample may be carry-over from other donors' samples. The CDR3 loop reads CASSLGAQETQYF. The CDR3 DNA follows: TGTGCCAGCAGCTTGGGGGCCCAAGAGACCCAGTACTTC.